The rows below give T cell receptor beta chains drawn from one sample of a study of shared clonotypes between healthy human individuals. Here immunoSEQ multiplex PCR was the method, and the copy in TCRdb shows in-frame clones only, minus some. The sample includes some 1.5 million clones, approximately 98% of them seen just once. The sequenced material came from naive CD4+ T cells sorted from blood. The receptors were sampled from a man aged 25-45 years in good health. CDR3s leave out the opening cysteine and the closing phenylalanine or tryptophan.

v_gene: TRBV7-3
j_gene: TRBJ2-7
CDR3aa: ASSLLAGGGYEQY

v_gene: TRBV11-2
j_gene: TRBJ2-7
CDR3aa: ASSLAPPRLAGESYEQY

v_gene: TRBV2
j_gene: TRBJ2-7
CDR3aa: ASSEGRGGHEQY

v_gene: TRBV28
j_gene: TRBJ2-5
CDR3aa: ASNRIKETQY

v_gene: TRBV6-6
j_gene: TRBJ2-3
CDR3aa: ASSYLAGVGDTQY

v_gene: TRBV5-1
j_gene: TRBJ2-2
CDR3aa: ASSLAFLTNTGELF

v_gene: TRBV7-9
j_gene: TRBJ2-3
CDR3aa: ASSLTGTSGD

v_gene: TRBV7-2
j_gene: TRBJ1-1
CDR3aa: ASSPAPGAF

v_gene: TRBV28
j_gene: TRBJ2-7
CDR3aa: ASSLPPLGEQY

v_gene: TRBV7-9
j_gene: TRBJ2-1
CDR3aa: ASSPTGYEQF

v_gene: TRBV7-2
j_gene: TRBJ2-2
CDR3aa: ASSLVGTTTGELF

v_gene: TRBV7-8
j_gene: TRBJ1-5
CDR3aa: ASSSQGSNQPQH